A selection of T cell receptor beta chains follows, all from one sample in a study of response to subunit inactivated influenza vaccine. TCRdb re-derived calls from the RT-PCR reads in MiXCR, one entry per CDR3 protein. The sample lists 530,000 or so distinct CDR3 sequences; 25% were seen once. Source: CD4+ T cells sorted from PBMCs, taken 4 to 6 days after vaccination. The source of these receptors is a man aged 45-60 years who received an inactivated influenza vaccine. Each CDR3 is given with its conserved first and last residue. A D gene is named only where the DNA matches it firmly. The size field is filled for only some rows; it gives once, few, many or a size class.

d_call	v_call	clone_size	j_call	cdr3_aa	cdr3_nt
TRBD2	TRBV4-2	NA	TRBJ2-4	CASSQGLEAGGRDIQYF	TGTGCCAGCAGCCAAGGACTGGAGGCGGGGGGGCGGGACATTCAGTACTTC
TRBD2	TRBV6-2/TRBV6-3	few	TRBJ2-1	CASSLPGLAVRNEQFF	TGTGCCAGCAGCCTCCCGGGACTAGCGGTCCGGAATGAGCAGTTCTTC
NA	TRBV5-1	NA	TRBJ2-7	CASTGTASYEQYF	TGCGCCAGCACCGGGACCGCGTCCTACGAGCAGTACTTC
NA	TRBV12-3/TRBV12-4	many	TRBJ2-7	CASASRSYEQYF	TGTGCCAGCGCGTCCCGCTCCTACGAGCAGTACTTC
NA	TRBV6-2/TRBV6-3	NA	TRBJ2-1	CASSSASNRFNEQFF	TGTGCCAGCAGTTCCGCTAGCAACAGGTTCAATGAGCAGTTCTTC
NA	TRBV4-2	few	TRBJ1-5	CASSQAMSNQPQHF	TGTGCCAGCAGCCAAGCAATGAGCAATCAGCCCCAGCATTTT
NA	TRBV7-2	few	TRBJ2-7	CASSLVSSGPYEQYF	TGTGCCAGCAGCTTAGTTAGTTCGGGTCCCTACGAGCAGTACTTC
NA	TRBV7-9	NA	TRBJ1-6	CASSQGQNNSPLHF	TGTGCCAGCAGTCAAGGACAGAATAATTCACCCCTCCACTTT
TRBD2	TRBV5-1	NA	TRBJ2-1	CASSQAGADYNEQFF	TGCGCCAGCAGCCAAGCGGGGGCTGATTACAATGAGCAGTTCTTC
NA	TRBV10-3	NA	TRBJ1-2	CAISESGAGQWERYGYTF	TGTGCCATCAGTGAGTCGGGGGCCGGCCAGTGGGAACGATATGGCTACACCTTC
NA	TRBV4-3	NA	TRBJ2-2	CASSQDPGQNTGELFF	TGCGCCAGCAGCCAAGATCCGGGACAGAACACCGGGGAGCTGTTTTTT